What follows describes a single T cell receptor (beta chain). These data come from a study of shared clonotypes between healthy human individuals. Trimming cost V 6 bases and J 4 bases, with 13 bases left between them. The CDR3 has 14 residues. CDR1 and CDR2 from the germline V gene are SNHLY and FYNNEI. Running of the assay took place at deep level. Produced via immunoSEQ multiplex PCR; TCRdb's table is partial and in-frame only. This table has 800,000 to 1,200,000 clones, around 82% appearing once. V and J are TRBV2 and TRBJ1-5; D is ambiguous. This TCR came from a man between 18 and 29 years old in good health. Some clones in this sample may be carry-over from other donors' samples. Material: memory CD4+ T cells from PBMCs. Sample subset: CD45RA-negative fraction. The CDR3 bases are TGTGCCAGCAGGGATCGACGGCCGAATCAGCCCCAGCATTTT. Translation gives CASRDRRPNQPQHF.